These T cell receptor beta chains were read from a single sample in a study of blood T cell repertoires in COVID-19. Measured with immunoSEQ multiplex PCR; TCRdb has only the in-frame clones, and not every one. The sample yields fewer than 250,000 clones, about nine tenths seen once. Source material: peripheral blood. The receptors shown here come from a man in his sixties who had recovered from COVID-19. Each CDR3 is given with its conserved first and last residue. D genes are given only for firm matches. For some rows the clone size is stated as once, few or many, or as a class when expanded; others skip it.

J gene: TRBJ2-7
D gene: -
clone size: -
V gene: TRBV28
CDR3 protein: CASSSTGSSYEQYF
CDR3 DNA: TGTGCCAGCAGTTCCACAGGGAGCTCCTACGAGCAGTACTTC

J gene: TRBJ1-1
D gene: TRBD1
clone size: -
V gene: TRBV5-1
CDR3 protein: CASSHPFGQGGLNTEAFF
CDR3 DNA: TGCGCCAGCAGCCACCCATTCGGACAGGGGGGACTGAACACTGAAGCTTTCTTT

J gene: TRBJ2-7
D gene: TRBD2
clone size: -
V gene: TRBV5-1
CDR3 protein: CASSLGLAGGLREEQYF
CDR3 DNA: TGCGCCAGCAGCTTGGGACTAGCGGGAGGTTTACGGGAGGAGCAGTACTTC

J gene: TRBJ2-2
D gene: TRBD2
clone size: -
V gene: TRBV7-3
CDR3 protein: CASSSSLAGAGELFF
CDR3 DNA: TGTGCCAGCAGCTCCTCACTAGCGGGGGCCGGGGAGCTGTTTTTT

J gene: TRBJ2-7
D gene: TRBD1
clone size: -
V gene: TRBV9
CDR3 protein: CASSVRAGGYEQYF
CDR3 DNA: TGTGCCAGCAGCGTAAGGGCAGGGGGCTACGAGCAGTACTTC

J gene: TRBJ1-5
D gene: -
clone size: -
V gene: TRBV18
CDR3 protein: CASSPNYNSNQPQHF
CDR3 DNA: TGTGCCAGCTCACCAAACTACAATAGCAATCAGCCCCAGCATTTT

J gene: TRBJ2-1
D gene: TRBD1
clone size: -
V gene: TRBV9
CDR3 protein: CASSAQGASYNEQFF
CDR3 DNA: TGTGCCAGCAGCGCACAGGGGGCCTCCTACAATGAGCAGTTCTTC

J gene: TRBJ2-3
D gene: -
clone size: -
V gene: TRBV12-1
CDR3 protein: CASSFENTSTDTQYF
CDR3 DNA: TGTGCCAGCAGCTTTGAGAATACTAGCACAGATACGCAGTATTTT

J gene: TRBJ2-7
D gene: TRBD2
clone size: -
V gene: TRBV28
CDR3 protein: CASSQLRGAGSYEQYF
CDR3 DNA: TGTGCCAGCAGTCAATTGAGAGGAGCGGGATCCTACGAGCAGTACTTC

J gene: TRBJ2-5
D gene: TRBD2
clone size: -
V gene: TRBV9
CDR3 protein: CASSVDLTSGRETQYF
CDR3 DNA: TGTGCCAGCAGCGTAGACCTCACTAGCGGGCGGGAGACCCAGTACTTC

J gene: TRBJ1-2
D gene: -
clone size: -
V gene: TRBV19
CDR3 protein: CASKIVGYGYTF
CDR3 DNA: TGTGCCAGCAAAATAGTCGGCTATGGCTACACCTTC

J gene: TRBJ1-1
D gene: -
clone size: -
V gene: TRBV2
CDR3 protein: CASSDRGRNTEAFF
CDR3 DNA: TGTGCCAGCAGTGACAGGGGTCGGAACACTGAAGCTTTCTTT

J gene: TRBJ2-2
D gene: -
clone size: few
V gene: TRBV27
CDR3 protein: CASCRDYRTANTGELFF
CDR3 DNA: TGTGCCAGCTGTCGTGACTACAGAACGGCGAACACCGGGGAGCTGTTTTTT

J gene: TRBJ2-7
D gene: TRBD2
clone size: -
V gene: TRBV7-2
CDR3 protein: CASSTRTSGSGIEQYF
CDR3 DNA: TGTGCCAGCAGCACCCGGACTAGCGGGAGTGGAATTGAGCAGTACTTC

J gene: TRBJ2-7
D gene: -
clone size: -
V gene: TRBV19
CDR3 protein: CASSIVLDYEQYF
CDR3 DNA: TGTGCCAGTAGTATAGTGTTAGATTACGAGCAGTACTTC

J gene: TRBJ2-2
D gene: -
clone size: -
V gene: TRBV11-3
CDR3 protein: CASSLEGGTGELFF
CDR3 DNA: TGTGCCAGCAGCTTAGAAGGAGGGACCGGGGAGCTGTTTTTT

J gene: TRBJ1-4
D gene: TRBD1
clone size: -
V gene: TRBV5-4
CDR3 protein: CASSSDRGSNEKLFF
CDR3 DNA: TGTGCCAGCAGCTCCGACAGGGGATCTAATGAAAAACTGTTTTTT

J gene: TRBJ2-7
D gene: -
clone size: few
V gene: TRBV4-1
CDR3 protein: CASSQGIDSGDYEQYF
CDR3 DNA: TGCGCCAGCAGCCAAGGAATCGACAGTGGAGACTACGAGCAGTACTTC

J gene: TRBJ2-3
D gene: TRBD1
clone size: -
V gene: TRBV7-9
CDR3 protein: CASSPGQASTDTQYF
CDR3 DNA: TGTGCCAGCAGCCCCGGACAGGCTAGCACAGATACGCAGTATTTT

J gene: TRBJ2-1
D gene: TRBD1
clone size: -
V gene: TRBV6-5
CDR3 protein: CATRVGQGVVNEQFF
CDR3 DNA: TGTGCCACCCGGGTGGGGCAGGGGGTGGTTAATGAGCAGTTCTTC

J gene: TRBJ2-7
D gene: -
clone size: -
V gene: TRBV27
CDR3 protein: CASSFAGHTHEQYF
CDR3 DNA: TGTGCCAGCAGTTTCGCGGGGCACACCCACGAGCAGTACTTC

J gene: TRBJ1-4
D gene: -
clone size: -
V gene: TRBV19
CDR3 protein: CASSLARWGHGEKLFF
CDR3 DNA: TGTGCCAGTAGTCTTGCCCGTTGGGGGCATGGTGAAAAACTGTTTTTT

J gene: TRBJ2-5
D gene: TRBD2
clone size: -
V gene: TRBV7-3
CDR3 protein: CASSFTSGAIETQYF
CDR3 DNA: TGTGCCAGCAGCTTTACTAGCGGGGCCATAGAGACCCAGTACTTC

J gene: TRBJ1-1
D gene: TRBD1
clone size: -
V gene: TRBV27
CDR3 protein: CASKTERGRTEAFF
CDR3 DNA: TGTGCCAGCAAGACGGAGAGGGGGCGCACTGAAGCTTTCTTT

J gene: TRBJ2-5
D gene: TRBD1
clone size: -
V gene: TRBV5-1
CDR3 protein: CASSRTTGGGETQYF
CDR3 DNA: TGCGCCAGCAGCCGAACCACAGGGGGCGGTGAGACCCAGTACTTC

J gene: TRBJ2-1
D gene: -
clone size: -
V gene: TRBV9
CDR3 protein: CASTPGGSSYNEQFF
CDR3 DNA: TGTGCCAGCACCCCAGGGGGGAGCTCCTACAATGAGCAGTTCTTC

J gene: TRBJ2-1
D gene: TRBD2
clone size: -
V gene: TRBV28
CDR3 protein: CASSLWSGSNEQFF
CDR3 DNA: TGTGCCAGCAGTTTATGGAGCGGGAGCAATGAGCAGTTCTTC

J gene: TRBJ1-6
D gene: -
clone size: -
V gene: TRBV28
CDR3 protein: CASSSSGGNSPLHF
CDR3 DNA: TGTGCCAGCAGTTCCTCCGGGGGTAATTCACCCCTCCACTTT

J gene: TRBJ1-2
D gene: -
clone size: -
V gene: TRBV10-3
CDR3 protein: CAISGSRTAQQGGYTF
CDR3 DNA: TGTGCCATCAGTGGGAGTAGGACAGCCCAGCAGGGTGGCTACACCTTC

J gene: TRBJ2-1
D gene: -
clone size: -
V gene: TRBV9
CDR3 protein: CASSVAPKLSGQEQFF
CDR3 DNA: TGTGCCAGCAGCGTAGCCCCAAAGCTGAGCGGCCAAGAGCAGTTCTTC

J gene: TRBJ1-4
D gene: -
clone size: -
V gene: TRBV3-1/TRBV3-2
CDR3 protein: CASNKRGSREKLFF
CDR3 DNA: TGTGCCAGCAATAAGAGGGGGAGTCGGGAAAAACTGTTTTTT

J gene: TRBJ2-5
D gene: TRBD1
clone size: -
V gene: TRBV24-1
CDR3 protein: CATRRDLRTGAFQETQYF
CDR3 DNA: TGTGCCACCAGGCGGGATCTCCGGACAGGGGCGTTTCAAGAGACCCAGTACTTC

J gene: TRBJ2-2
D gene: -
clone size: -
V gene: TRBV6-4
CDR3 protein: CASRQGADTGELFF
CDR3 DNA: TGTGCCAGCAGGCAGGGTGCGGACACCGGGGAGCTGTTTTTT

J gene: TRBJ2-3
D gene: TRBD2
clone size: -
V gene: TRBV5-1
CDR3 protein: CASSPGTSGGITSTDTQYF
CDR3 DNA: TGCGCCAGCAGCCCCGGGACTAGCGGGGGAATTACCAGCACAGATACGCAGTATTTT

J gene: TRBJ1-1
D gene: -
clone size: -
V gene: TRBV19
CDR3 protein: CASRQWPTEAFF
CDR3 DNA: TGTGCCAGTAGACAGTGGCCGACTGAAGCTTTCTTT

J gene: TRBJ2-5
D gene: TRBD1
clone size: -
V gene: TRBV6-1
CDR3 protein: CASSETTGGLWETQYF
CDR3 DNA: TGTGCCAGCAGTGAAACTACAGGGGGCCTGTGGGAGACCCAGTACTTC

J gene: TRBJ2-3
D gene: -
clone size: -
V gene: TRBV29-1
CDR3 protein: CSVEMPNPTDTQYF
CDR3 DNA: TGCAGCGTTGAAATGCCTAACCCCACAGATACGCAGTATTTT

J gene: TRBJ2-3
D gene: -
clone size: -
V gene: TRBV7-3
CDR3 protein: CASSLTGPDTQYF
CDR3 DNA: TGTGCCAGCAGCTTAACGGGGCCAGATACGCAGTATTTT

J gene: TRBJ1-6
D gene: -
clone size: -
V gene: TRBV12-5
CDR3 protein: CASGLLNLGANSPLHF
CDR3 DNA: TGTGCTAGTGGTTTGCTCAATCTGGGGGCCAATTCACCCCTCCACTTT

J gene: TRBJ1-5
D gene: -
clone size: -
V gene: TRBV28
CDR3 protein: CASTYSNQPQHF
CDR3 DNA: TGTGCCAGCACGTATAGCAATCAGCCCCAGCATTTT

J gene: TRBJ1-4
D gene: -
clone size: -
V gene: TRBV7-2
CDR3 protein: CASSPQTALNEKLFF
CDR3 DNA: TGTGCCAGCAGCCCCCAGACAGCGTTAAATGAAAAACTGTTTTTT

J gene: TRBJ2-7
D gene: -
clone size: -
V gene: TRBV12-5
CDR3 protein: CASGPPGLGRYEQYF
CDR3 DNA: TGTGCTAGTGGACCCCCGGGACTGGGACGATACGAGCAGTACTTC

J gene: TRBJ2-7
D gene: -
clone size: -
V gene: TRBV18
CDR3 protein: CASSPGLLPSEQYF
CDR3 DNA: TGTGCCAGCTCACCCGGACTTCTCCCCAGCGAGCAGTACTTC

J gene: TRBJ2-7
D gene: TRBD2
clone size: -
V gene: TRBV6-6
CDR3 protein: CASTGTSVSYEQYF
CDR3 DNA: TGTGCCAGTACCGGGACTAGCGTGTCCTACGAGCAGTACTTC

J gene: TRBJ2-5
D gene: -
clone size: -
V gene: TRBV7-2
CDR3 protein: CASSLVSWRQETQYF
CDR3 DNA: TGTGCCAGCAGCTTAGTATCATGGAGACAAGAGACCCAGTACTTC

J gene: TRBJ1-1
D gene: -
clone size: -
V gene: TRBV5-1
CDR3 protein: CASSRRGSLLNTEAFF
CDR3 DNA: TGCGCCAGCAGCCGTAGGGGGAGCCTATTGAACACTGAAGCTTTCTTT

J gene: TRBJ1-2
D gene: -
clone size: -
V gene: TRBV27
CDR3 protein: CASSYRANYGYTF
CDR3 DNA: TGTGCCAGCAGTTACAGGGCTAACTATGGCTACACCTTC

J gene: TRBJ1-1
D gene: -
clone size: -
V gene: TRBV7-9
CDR3 protein: CASTPPGGGTDTEAFF
CDR3 DNA: TGTGCCAGCACCCCCCCGGGAGGCGGGACGGACACTGAAGCTTTCTTT